Presented here are 28 T cell receptor beta chains from one specimen sequenced in a study of PD-L1 blockade in urothelial cancer. The assay was immunoSEQ multiplex PCR, and TCRdb's table has in-frame clones only and misses some. The table has some 97,000 clones, roughly nine tenths seen once. The sample in question was PBMCs, obtained around atezolizumab (anti-PD-L1) treatment. The receptors derive from a woman older than 75 with urothelial cancer.

This chain links TRBV2 with TRBJ2-2; D perhaps matches TRBD1 (6 bases). V was clipped by 4 bases and J by 1 base, with 10 bases between them. The CDR3 covers 15 residues. CDR1 and CDR2 (germline): SNHLY, FYNNEI. Here the CDR3 reads CASSAIQGNTGELFF. The CDR3 DNA reads as TGTGCCAGCAGTGCGATACAGGGGAACACCGGGGAGCTGTTTTTT.

This clone was detected a few times. This chain connects TRBV14 to TRBJ1-1; D is ambiguous. The CDR3 is 13 amino acids. Trimming removed 1 base at V and 1 base at J, with 4 bases between. Germline V gene data show CDR1 as SGHDN and CDR2 as FVKESK. The CDR3 spells CASSQGPNTEAFF. In DNA, the CDR3 is TGTGCCAGCAGCCAAGGGCCGAACACTGAAGCTTTCTTT.

The gene calls are TRBV14 and TRBJ2-1; no firm D call. Trimming removed 5 bases at V and 6 bases at J, with 14 bases between. Germline CDR1 and CDR2: SGHDN and FVKESK. CDR3 length: 14 residues. The CDR3 loop reads CASSAESRINEQFF. The DNA for the CDR3 is TGTGCCAGCAGCGCGGAGTCCCGAATCAATGAGCAGTTCTTC. The full variable domain, with the rest looked up from reference TRBV14 and TRBJ2-1, is EAGVTQFPSHSVIEKGQTVTLRCDPISGHDNLYWYRRVMGKEIKFLLHFVKESKQDESGMPNNRFLAERTGGTYSTLKVQPAELEDSGVYFCASSAESRINEQFFGPGTRLTVL.

The rearrangement joins TRBV2 to TRBJ1-1, with a weak D call TRBD1 (5 bases). The germline V and J ends were trimmed by 10 bases and 2 bases, with 14 bases remaining between them. The V gene's germline CDR1 is SNHLY and CDR2 FYNNEI. There are 13 residues in the CDR3. This CDR3 is CATGRDSNTEAFF. The CDR3 DNA sequence: TGTGCCACCGGCCGTGACAGTAACACTGAAGCTTTCTTT.

Points on this clone: The same CDR3 arises from other DNA sequences in this sample as well. The rearrangement uses TRBV6-1 and TRBJ1-5; 7 bases are a match to TRBD1. J gave up 4 bases and V 4 bases, and 1 base lay outside the gene matches. Germline CDR1 MNHNS, CDR2 SASEGT. This CDR3 has 13 residues. This chain's CDR3 is CASSVQGNQPQHF. DNA of the CDR3: TGTGCCAGCAGTGTACAGGGGAATCAGCCCCAGCATTTT.

This clone is a singleton in its sample. The V call is TRBV7-6, the J call TRBJ2-1, with 13 positions matching TRBD2. The CDR3 runs 16 residues. Germline values: CDR1 SGHVS, CDR2 FNYEAQ. Trimming at V came to 5 bases and at J to 6 bases, leaving 7 bases not matched to a gene. CDR3 in amino acids: CASSPFGTSGVNEQFF. Here the CDR3 DNA reads TGTGCCAGCAGCCCATTCGGGACTAGCGGGGTCAATGAGCAGTTCTTC.

J is TRBJ2-1 and V is TRBV10-3, with TRBD2 matching 14 bases. V shed 6 bases and J 8 bases; nucleotides not matched to a gene: 6. Germline V lookup: CDR1 ENHRY, CDR2 SYGVKD. This CDR3 spans 15 amino acids. CDR3 DNA: TGTGCCATCAGAAATCCGGGACTAGCGGGAGATGAGCAGTTCTTC. Amino acids: CAIRNPGLAGDEQFF.

V gene TRBV27 combines with J gene TRBJ2-2, with 9 bases fitting TRBD2. The ends lost 0 bases at V and 5 bases at J; junction bases unmatched: 7. Germline CDR1 is MNHEY and CDR2 is SMNVEV (reference sequence). The CDR3 extends over 17 amino acids. CDR3 loop: CASSLSPSGRRTGELFF. The CDR3 DNA reads as TGTGCCAGCAGTTTATCGCCAAGCGGGAGGAGGACCGGGGAGCTGTTTTTT.

This clone was recorded only once. The chain couples TRBV4-1 to TRBJ1-2; D remains ambiguous. This CDR3 spans 13 amino acids. CDR1 and CDR2 from the germline V gene are MGHRA and YSYEKL. Trimming pared 1 base from V and 8 bases from J, leaving 11 bases between. Written as DNA, the CDR3 is TGCGCCAGCAGCCAAGGAGGGCTTGGAGGCTACACCTTC. Amino acids: CASSQGGLGGYTF.

The rearrangement joins TRBV7-3 to TRBJ2-1; D gene unclear. The CDR3 extends over 15 amino acids. V was trimmed by 1 base and J by 2 bases, leaving 9 bases between them. Per germline, CDR1 SGHTA and CDR2 FQGTGA. This CDR3 reads CASSLRADTYNEQFF. The CDR3 DNA reads TGTGCCAGCAGCTTAAGGGCAGACACCTACAATGAGCAGTTCTTC.

The chain uses TRBV5-5 and TRBJ1-3, with TRBD1 matching 9 bases. The CDR3 is made up of 16 amino acids. Germline V gene lookup returns CDR1 SGHKS and CDR2 YYEKEE (reference sequence). Trimming cost V 4 bases and J 0 bases; bases outside gene matches: 5. Here the CDR3 DNA reads TGTGCCAGCAGCCTAGGACAGGGGATCTCTGGAAACACCATATATTTT. This gives the protein CASSLGQGISGNTIYF.

This clone was detected once. Other nucleotide sequences in the sample specify the same CDR3. The CDR3 here is CASSQAGGSYNEQFF. The CDR3 DNA reads TGCGCCAGCAGCCAAGCGGGTGGGTCCTACAATGAGCAGTTCTTC. The chain joins TRBV4-1 to TRBJ2-1; D is uncertain. There are 15 residues in the CDR3. The germline V gene encodes CDR1 MGHRA and CDR2 YSYEKL. V dropped 1 base and J dropped 1 base, with 8 bases sitting between them.

This chain joins TRBV10-1 and TRBJ1-2; weak D call: TRBD1 (6 bases). The germline V and J ends were trimmed by 6 bases and 2 bases, with 13 bases remaining between them. Germline V gene data show CDR1 as WNHNN and CDR2 as SYGVQD (reference sequence). This CDR3 contains 14 residues. CDR3 sequence reads: CASSPGTTNYGYTF. CDR3 bases: TGCGCCAGCAGCCCCGGGACAACCAACTATGGCTACACCTTC.

V gene TRBV10-2 combines with J gene TRBJ1-5, with D possibly matching TRBD1 (5 bases). V was clipped by 4 bases and J by 7 bases, with 14 bases between them. CDR1 and CDR2 (germline): WSHSY, SAAADI. CDR3 length equals 14 residues. The CDR3 nucleotides read TGCGCCAGCAGTGGTTCCGGGGGTAGACAGCCCCAGCATTTT. It specifies CASSGSGGRQPQHF.

The rearrangement links TRBV6-5 to TRBJ2-7; D is unclear. The V gene lost 2 bases and the J gene lost 7 bases, with 6 bases spanning the gap. Germline values: CDR1 MNHEY, CDR2 SVGAGI. The CDR3 consists of 11 residues. The DNA for the CDR3 is TGTGCCAGCAGTTACGGTCGGGAGCAGTACTTC. It encodes CASSYGREQYF.

V and J are TRBV28 and TRBJ1-5, with 8 bases identical to TRBD1. Germline trimming cut 10 bases from V and 2 bases from J; bases unmatched to any gene: 4. This CDR3 region has 13 residues. CDR1 MDHEN and CDR2 SYDVKM come from the germline V gene. The CDR3 reads CATRTGRNQPQHF. The CDR3 region has the DNA TGTGCCACAAGGACAGGGCGCAATCAGCCCCAGCATTTT.

The chain combines TRBV27 with TRBJ2-5; possible D gene TRBD2, 5 bases. Per the germline V gene, CDR1 is MNHEY and CDR2 is SMNVEV (reference sequence). The CDR3 loop spans 15 amino acids. V lost 4 bases and J lost 0, with 12 bases in between. For the CDR3, the DNA is TGTGCCAGCAGTTATTTCGGGGTCAACCAAGAGACCCAGTACTTC. The encoded protein is CASSYFGVNQETQYF.

CDR3 sequence (DNA): TGCGCCAGCAGCTTGGCAGGCGGGAGAGAGACCCAGTACTTC. Its protein product is CASSLAGGRETQYF. The V and J genes are TRBV5-1 and TRBJ2-5; 7 bases map to TRBD2. This CDR3 region has 14 residues. Per the germline V gene, CDR1 is SGHRS and CDR2 is YFSETQ. Trimming cost V 0 bases and J 4 bases; bases outside gene matches: 3.

J is TRBJ2-3 and V is TRBV5-8; D may be TRBD2 (5 bases). The germline V gene encodes CDR1 SGHTS and CDR2 YDEGEE. V dropped 4 bases and J dropped 3 bases, with 12 bases sitting between them. The CDR3 is 14 residues long. This CDR3 is CASSRELVTDTQYF. As DNA, the CDR3 is TGTGCCAGCAGCCGGGAACTAGTGACAGATACGCAGTATTTT.

The chain carries TRBV11-2 and TRBJ1-1, with 7 bases identical to TRBD1. J was trimmed by 4 bases and V by 4 bases; bases with no gene match: 9. The germline CDR1 and CDR2 sequences are SGHAT and FQNNGV. This CDR3 region has 15 residues. The CDR3 spells CASSSTRNRGTEAFF. CDR3 coding DNA: TGTGCCAGCAGCTCCACAAGAAACAGGGGCACTGAAGCTTTCTTT.

This sequence joins TRBV27 and TRBJ2-7; 8 bases align to TRBD1. This CDR3 contains 13 residues. Germline V gene data show CDR1 as MNHEY and CDR2 as SMNVEV (reference sequence). V lost 7 bases to trimming and J lost 2 bases; unmatched junction nucleotides: 4. This CDR3 reads CASNRQGTYEQYF. In DNA form, the CDR3 reads TGTGCCAGCAACCGACAGGGGACCTACGAGCAGTACTTC.

V is TRBV9 and J is TRBJ2-5, with 11 bases fitting TRBD2. Germline lookup yields CDR1 SGDLS and CDR2 YYNGEE. The CDR3 spans 15 residues. V trimming: 1 base; J trimming: 2 bases; junction bases outside the gene matches: 1. The CDR3 bases are TGTGCCAGCAGCGTAAGACTAGCGGGACAAGAGACCCAGTACTTC. This translates into CASSVRLAGQETQYF.

This rearrangement joins TRBV5-1 to TRBJ2-3, with TRBD1 matching 7 bases. Germline CDR1 SGHRS, CDR2 YFSETQ. V gave up 6 bases and J gave up 1 base; unmatched junction bases: 8. The length of the CDR3 is 15 residues. The CDR3 nucleotides are TGCGCCAGCAATGGACAGGACTCCCGCACAGATACGCAGTATTTT. This gives the protein CASNGQDSRTDTQYF.

The rearrangement uses TRBV10-2 and TRBJ2-7; 14 bases fit TRBD2. V dropped 6 bases and J dropped 7; count of bases not matched to a gene: 11. The CDR3 has 16 residues. Germline CDR1 reads WSHSY; CDR2 reads SAAADI. CDR3 in DNA: TGCGCCAGCAGGCCCCCGACTAGCGGGAGGGCCGGGGAGCAGTACTTC. Protein: CASRPPTSGRAGEQYF.

The chain joins TRBV6-1 to TRBJ2-1, with TRBD1 as a possible D gene (6 bases). There are 15 residues in the CDR3. CDR1 MNHNS and CDR2 SASEGT come from the germline V gene. V was pared by 7 bases and J by 0 bases, with 13 bases between. In nucleotides, the CDR3 is TGTGCCAGCACCTCAAGGACAGTCTCCTACAATGAGCAGTTCTTC. Translating it yields CASTSRTVSYNEQFF.

The genes are TRBV5-1 and TRBJ2-5, with 9 nucleotides matching TRBD1. Germline V gene data show CDR1 as SGHRS and CDR2 as YFSETQ. This CDR3 is 18 amino acids long. V lost 2 bases to trimming and J lost 4 bases; unmatched junction nucleotides: 15. Written as DNA, the CDR3 is TGCGCCAGCAGCTTACTACAGATTATGCCGACAGGGGGAGAGACCCAGTACTTC. The encoded protein is CASSLLQIMPTGGETQYF. Drawing the rest from reference TRBV5-1 and TRBJ2-5, the complete variable domain is KAGVTQTPRYLIKTRGQQVTLSCSPISGHRSVSWYQQTPGQGLQFLFEYFSETQRNKGNFPGRFSGRQFSNSRSEMNVSTLELGDSALYLCASSLLQIMPTGGETQYFGPGTRLLVL.

This chain links TRBV7-2 with TRBJ2-7; TRBD2 matches 11 bases. CDR3 size: 16 residues. Per germline, CDR1 SGHTA and CDR2 FQGNSA. The V gene end was trimmed by 2 bases and the J gene end by 7 bases; junction bases not matched to a gene: 10. The CDR3 loop is CASSLSKLAGVREQYF. The CDR3 coding sequence is TGTGCCAGCAGCTTATCCAAACTAGCGGGAGTAAGAGAGCAGTACTTC.

The chain combines TRBV14 with TRBJ1-2, with 8 bases identical to TRBD1. Trimming cost V 0 bases and J 5 bases; bases outside gene matches: 14. The CDR3 has 18 residues. The germline CDR1 and CDR2 sequences are SGHDN and FVKESK. The CDR3, as DNA: TGTGCCAGCAGCCAAGATAACGAGCTCACAGGGGGGGAGTATGGCTACACCTTC. It specifies CASSQDNELTGGEYGYTF.